This T cell receptor beta chain was identified during a study of T cell responses to AZD1222 COVID-19 vaccine. Study summary: The study pooled second doses at about 4 or about 12 weeks. Study findings and constraints: Across spike, vaccine-associated CD4 TCRs were found, dominant at 160-218 and 743-854.

Libraries were prepared by immunoSEQ multiplex PCR; TCRdb keeps only in-frame clonotypes and omits some of them. The repertoire holds about 130,000 clones, about 93% seen once, with about 8.6% in the top ten. This clone was found once. Its antigen remains unknown. V gave up 0 bases and J gave up 1 base, with 8 bases separating them. The CDR3 is 16 residues long. CDR1 and CDR2 from the germline V gene are KGHDR and SFDVKD. This sample comprised peripheral blood, obtained on day 0 of AZD1222 vaccination. The receptor's source is an adult in good health. The chain uses TRBV24-1 and TRBJ2-2; D possibly corresponds to TRBD2 (6 bases). The CDR3 loop is CATSDLLRGNTGELFF. In DNA, the CDR3 is TGTGCCACCAGTGATTTGTTGCGGGGGAACACCGGGGAGCTGTTTTTT.